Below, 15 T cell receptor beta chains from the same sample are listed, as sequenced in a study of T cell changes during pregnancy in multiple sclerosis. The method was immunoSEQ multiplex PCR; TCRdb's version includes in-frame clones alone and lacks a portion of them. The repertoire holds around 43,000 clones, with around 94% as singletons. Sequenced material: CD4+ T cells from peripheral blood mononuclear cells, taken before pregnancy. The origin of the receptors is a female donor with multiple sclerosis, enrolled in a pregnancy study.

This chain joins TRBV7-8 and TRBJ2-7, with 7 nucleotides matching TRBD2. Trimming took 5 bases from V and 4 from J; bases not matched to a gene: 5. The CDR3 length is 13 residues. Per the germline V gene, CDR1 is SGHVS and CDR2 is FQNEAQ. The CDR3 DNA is TGTGCCAGCAGCCTACATAGCGGGTACGAGCAGTACTTC. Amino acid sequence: CASSLHSGYEQYF.

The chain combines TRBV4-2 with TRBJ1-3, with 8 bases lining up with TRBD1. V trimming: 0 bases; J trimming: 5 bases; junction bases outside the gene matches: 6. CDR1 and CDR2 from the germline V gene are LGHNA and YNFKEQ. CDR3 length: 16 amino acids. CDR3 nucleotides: TGTGCCAGCAGCCAAGAAGGACAGGGATGGAGAAACACCATATATTTT. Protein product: CASSQEGQGWRNTIYF.

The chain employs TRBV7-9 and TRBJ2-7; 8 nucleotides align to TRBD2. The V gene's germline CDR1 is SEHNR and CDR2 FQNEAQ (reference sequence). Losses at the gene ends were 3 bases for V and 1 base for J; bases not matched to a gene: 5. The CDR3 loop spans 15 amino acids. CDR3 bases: TGTGCCAGCAGCTTCCAAGCGGGAGCGTCCTACGAGCAGTACTTC. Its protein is CASSFQAGASYEQYF.

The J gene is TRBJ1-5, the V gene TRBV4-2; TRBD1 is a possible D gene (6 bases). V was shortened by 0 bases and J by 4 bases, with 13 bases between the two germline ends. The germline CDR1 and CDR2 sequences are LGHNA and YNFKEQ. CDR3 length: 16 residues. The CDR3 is CASSQEAQGPNQPQHF. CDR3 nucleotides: TGTGCCAGCAGCCAAGAAGCACAGGGTCCAAATCAGCCCCAGCATTTT.

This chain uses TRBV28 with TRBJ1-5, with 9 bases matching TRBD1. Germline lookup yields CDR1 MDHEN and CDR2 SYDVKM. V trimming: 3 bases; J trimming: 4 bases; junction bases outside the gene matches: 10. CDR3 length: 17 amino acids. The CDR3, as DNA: TGTGCCAGCAGTTTTCCCTTAGGACAGGGGCAAAATCAGCCCCAGCATTTT. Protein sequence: CASSFPLGQGQNQPQHF.

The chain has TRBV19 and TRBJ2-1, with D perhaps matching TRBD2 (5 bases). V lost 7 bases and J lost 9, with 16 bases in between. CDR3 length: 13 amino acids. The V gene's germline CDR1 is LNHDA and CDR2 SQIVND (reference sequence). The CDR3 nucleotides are TGTGCCAGTACCAAACTAGAAGGAGGTGAGCAGTTCTTC. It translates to CASTKLEGGEQFF.

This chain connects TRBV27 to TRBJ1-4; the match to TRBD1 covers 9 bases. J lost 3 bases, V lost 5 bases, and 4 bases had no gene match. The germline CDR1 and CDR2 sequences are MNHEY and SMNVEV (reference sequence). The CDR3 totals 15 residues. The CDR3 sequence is CASSMGQGANEKLFF. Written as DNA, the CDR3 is TGTGCCAGCAGTATGGGACAGGGAGCTAATGAAAAACTGTTTTTT.

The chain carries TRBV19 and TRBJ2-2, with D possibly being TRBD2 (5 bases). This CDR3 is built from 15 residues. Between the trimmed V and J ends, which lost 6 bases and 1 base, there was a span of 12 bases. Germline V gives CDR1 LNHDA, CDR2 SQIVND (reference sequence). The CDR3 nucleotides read TGTGCCAGTAGATCCGGTGGAGGGAACACCGGGGAGCTGTTTTTT. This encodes CASRSGGGNTGELFF.

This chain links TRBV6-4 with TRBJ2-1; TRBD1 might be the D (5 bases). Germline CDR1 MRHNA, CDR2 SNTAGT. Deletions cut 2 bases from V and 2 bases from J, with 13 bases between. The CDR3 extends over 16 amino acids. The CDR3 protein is CASSDAGASPYNEQFF. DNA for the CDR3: TGTGCCAGCAGTGACGCTGGGGCCTCTCCCTACAATGAGCAGTTCTTC.

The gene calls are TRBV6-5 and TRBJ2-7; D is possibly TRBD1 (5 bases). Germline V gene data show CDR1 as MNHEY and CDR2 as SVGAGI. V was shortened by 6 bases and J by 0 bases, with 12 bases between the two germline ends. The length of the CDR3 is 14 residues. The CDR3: CASRASQGSYEQYF. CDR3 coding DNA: TGTGCCAGCAGGGCAAGTCAGGGCTCCTACGAGCAGTACTTC.

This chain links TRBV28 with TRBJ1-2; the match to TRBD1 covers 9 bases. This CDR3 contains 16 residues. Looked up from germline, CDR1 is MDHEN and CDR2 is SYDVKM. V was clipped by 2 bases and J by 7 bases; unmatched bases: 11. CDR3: CASSLGGQGLFSGYTF. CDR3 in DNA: TGTGCCAGCAGTTTAGGGGGACAGGGTCTATTCAGTGGCTACACCTTC.

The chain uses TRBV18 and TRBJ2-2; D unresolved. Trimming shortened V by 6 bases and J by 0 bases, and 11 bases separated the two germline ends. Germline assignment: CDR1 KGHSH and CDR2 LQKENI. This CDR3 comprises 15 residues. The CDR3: CASSPKFANTGELFF. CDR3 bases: TGTGCCAGCTCCCCTAAGTTCGCGAACACCGGGGAGCTGTTTTTT. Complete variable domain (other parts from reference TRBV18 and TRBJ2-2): NAGVMQNPRHLVRRRGQEARLRCSPMKGHSHVYWYRQLPEEGLKFMVYLQKENIIDESGMPKERFSAEFPKEGPSILRIQQVVRGDSAAYFCASSPKFANTGELFFGEGSRLTVL.

This CDR3 is CATTTGHDTEAFF. CDR3 bases: TGTGCCACTACTACAGGGCACGACACTGAAGCTTTCTTT. The chain uses TRBV19 and TRBJ1-1; a weak D match, TRBD1 (6 bases). Germline CDR1 LNHDA, CDR2 SQIVND (reference sequence). V shed 10 bases and J shed 3 bases, with 15 bases lying between them. This CDR3 comprises 13 residues.

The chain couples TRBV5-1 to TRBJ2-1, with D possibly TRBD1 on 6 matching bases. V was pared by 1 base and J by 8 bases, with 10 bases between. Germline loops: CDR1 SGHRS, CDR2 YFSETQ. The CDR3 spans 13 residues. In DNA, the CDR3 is TGCGCCAGCAGCTTGACAGGGATGCATGAGCAGTTCTTC. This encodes CASSLTGMHEQFF.

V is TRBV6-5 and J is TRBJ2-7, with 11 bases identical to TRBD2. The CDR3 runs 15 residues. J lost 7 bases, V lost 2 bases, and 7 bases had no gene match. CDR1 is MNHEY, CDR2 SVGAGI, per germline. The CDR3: CASSYRGLAAGEQYF. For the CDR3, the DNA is TGTGCCAGCAGTTACAGGGGACTAGCGGCGGGGGAGCAGTACTTC.